The following is a T cell receptor (beta chain) sequence with its context. This entry is derived from a study of blood T cell repertoires in COVID-19. Study at large: COVID-19 samples from acute and convalescent phases originated in the United States, Italy and Spain.

Clones were sequenced by immunoSEQ multiplex PCR, and TCRdb holds only the in-frame ones, with some missing. The sample consists of hundreds of thousands of clones, around nine tenths of them appearing once. Germline V gene sequence: CDR1 LGHNA, CDR2 YSLEER. This CDR3 region has 19 residues. V shed 0 bases, J shed 0 bases, and the junction held 8 bases outside the gene matches. The TCR was taken from a woman under 30 who had recovered from COVID-19. Material: peripheral blood. V is TRBV4-3 and J is TRBJ2-3, with TRBD2 matching 11 bases. The CDR3 loop reads CASSQDMTSGKSSTDTQYF. DNA for the CDR3: TGCGCCAGCAGCCAAGATATGACTAGCGGGAAAAGTAGCACAGATACGCAGTATTTT.